A selection of T cell receptor beta chains follows, all from one sample in a study of cytomegalovirus exposure and HLA in healthy donors. TCRdb's table, derived via immunoSEQ multiplex PCR, lists solely in-frame clones and lacks some. This sample has roughly 110,000 clones, with approximately 80% found just once. What was sequenced was PBMCs. These receptor sequences come from a male donor in good health and CMV-seronegative. Each CDR3 is given with its conserved first and last residue. Each record gives: clone size, D gene, V gene, J gene, CDR3 DNA, CDR3 protein. A D gene is named only where the DNA matches it firmly. Only part of the rows carry a size: once, few, many, or a class if the clone is expanded.

clone size: NA
D gene: NA
V gene: TRBV18
J gene: TRBJ1-1
CDR3 DNA: TGTGCCAGCTTACGGACAGACCCGAACACTGAAGCTTTCTTT
CDR3 protein: CASLRTDPNTEAFF

clone size: once
D gene: TRBD1
V gene: TRBV10-3
J gene: TRBJ2-7
CDR3 DNA: TGTGCCATCAGTGAGTCAGGGACAGGGCCGTACTTC
CDR3 protein: CAISESGTGPYF

clone size: NA
D gene: TRBD1
V gene: TRBV19
J gene: TRBJ2-7
CDR3 DNA: TGTGCCAGCACCCAGACAGGGGTTGGGGCCTACGAGCAGTACTTC
CDR3 protein: CASTQTGVGAYEQYF

clone size: NA
D gene: NA
V gene: TRBV5-6
J gene: TRBJ2-6
CDR3 DNA: TGTGCCAGCAGCTTGTTGGCGGTCTCTGGGGCCAACGTCCTGACTTTC
CDR3 protein: CASSLLAVSGANVLTF

clone size: NA
D gene: NA
V gene: TRBV10-3
J gene: TRBJ2-7
CDR3 DNA: TGTGCCATCAGCCCCGAGAGCTCCTACGAGCAGTACTTC
CDR3 protein: CAISPESSYEQYF

clone size: NA
D gene: TRBD1
V gene: TRBV30
J gene: TRBJ2-1
CDR3 DNA: TGTGCCTGGGCAGGGGGTCACAACAATGAGCAGTTCTTC
CDR3 protein: CAWAGGHNNEQFF

clone size: NA
D gene: NA
V gene: TRBV30
J gene: TRBJ1-5
CDR3 DNA: TGTGCCTGGAGTGGGGGGCAGGGCGTGGATCAGCCCCAGCATTTT
CDR3 protein: CAWSGGQGVDQPQHF

clone size: NA
D gene: NA
V gene: TRBV6-1
J gene: TRBJ1-1
CDR3 DNA: TGTGCCAGCAGTGAATTAACAAACAGGGCCCCTGAAGCTTTCTTT
CDR3 protein: CASSELTNRAPEAFF

clone size: NA
D gene: NA
V gene: TRBV7-8
J gene: TRBJ1-1
CDR3 DNA: TGTGCCAGCAGCTTAGGGCATCAGGAGGCTGAAGCTTTCTTT
CDR3 protein: CASSLGHQEAEAFF

clone size: NA
D gene: TRBD2
V gene: TRBV9
J gene: TRBJ2-1
CDR3 DNA: TGTGCCAGCAGCGTAAGCGGGAGCTCCTACAATGAGCAGTTCTTC
CDR3 protein: CASSVSGSSYNEQFF

clone size: NA
D gene: NA
V gene: TRBV21-1
J gene: TRBJ1-4
CDR3 DNA: TGTGCCAGCAGCAAAGGGACCCAGGGGCCCGCGTGGAATGAAAAACTGTTTTTT
CDR3 protein: CASSKGTQGPAWNEKLFF

clone size: NA
D gene: NA
V gene: TRBV30
J gene: TRBJ2-4
CDR3 DNA: TGTGCCTGGACGGAGGGTGGTGGCAAAAACATTCAGTACTTC
CDR3 protein: CAWTEGGGKNIQYF

clone size: NA
D gene: TRBD1
V gene: TRBV12-5
J gene: TRBJ1-2
CDR3 DNA: TGTGCTAGTGGCCCCGGGACAGACCTATATGCTTCCACCTTC
CDR3 protein: CASGPGTDLYASTF

clone size: NA
D gene: TRBD2
V gene: TRBV6-5
J gene: TRBJ2-5
CDR3 DNA: TGTGCCAGCAAGGCTAGCGGGGAGACCCAGTACTTC
CDR3 protein: CASKASGETQYF

clone size: NA
D gene: NA
V gene: TRBV29-1
J gene: TRBJ2-7
CDR3 DNA: TGCAGCGTTGAGAGGACCCCGGAGTGGGGGCACGAGCAGTACTTC
CDR3 protein: CSVERTPEWGHEQYF

clone size: NA
D gene: TRBD2
V gene: TRBV4-1
J gene: TRBJ2-3
CDR3 DNA: TGCGCCAGCAGCGTAAGACTAGCGGATACGCAGTATTTT
CDR3 protein: CASSVRLADTQYF

clone size: once
D gene: TRBD1
V gene: TRBV5-1
J gene: TRBJ1-1
CDR3 DNA: TGCGCCAGCAGCTGGGGAACGACAGGGGGCGAAGCTTTCTTT
CDR3 protein: CASSWGTTGGEAFF